This passage covers 28 T cell receptor beta chains from one sample sequenced in a study of blood T cell repertoires in COVID-19. Repertoires were generated with immunoSEQ multiplex PCR, while TCRdb's copy carries only in-frame clones and drops some. The sample lists fewer than 200,000 clones; roughly 80% were seen once. Sequencing was done on a sample of PBMCs or T cells enriched from blood (not recorded which). These receptors were collected from a man aged 45-60 years who had recovered from COVID-19.

The chain couples TRBV19 to TRBJ2-5; 8 bases are a match to TRBD1. From germline, CDR1 is LNHDA and CDR2 SQIVND (reference sequence). The CDR3 is made up of 14 amino acids. With V trimmed by 3 bases and J by 10 bases, 10 bases remained unmatched. CDR3 coding DNA: TGTGCCAGTAGTATGGAGACAGGGGTGGGATACCAGTACTTC. Amino acid sequence: CASSMETGVGYQYF.

The chain has TRBV15 and TRBJ1-1, with 9 bases fitting TRBD1. CDR3 length: 13 residues. Trimming at V came to 9 bases and at J to 4 bases, leaving 6 bases not matched to a gene. Per the germline V gene, CDR1 is LNHNV and CDR2 is YYDKDF (reference sequence). The CDR3 DNA sequence: TGTGCCACAGGGGACAGGGAGGGCACTGAAGCTTTCTTT. It translates to CATGDREGTEAFF.

This clone occurred once. CDR3 sequence: CAWSEGSGKNIQYF. CDR3 nucleotide sequence: TGTGCCTGGAGTGAAGGGAGTGGCAAAAACATTCAGTACTTC. J is TRBJ2-4 and V is TRBV30, with D possibly being TRBD2 (5 bases). The CDR3 length is 14 residues. CDR1 and CDR2 (germline): GTSNPN, SVGIG (reference sequence). V shed 1 base and J shed 3 bases, with 10 bases lying between them.

The gene calls are TRBV9 and TRBJ1-6; D remains ambiguous. The V and J ends lost 7 bases and 0 bases respectively, with 14 bases between them. Per the germline V gene, CDR1 is SGDLS and CDR2 is YYNGEE. CDR3 length equals 16 residues. CDR3 DNA: TGTGCCAGCGGATCTGGGCCCAGCTCCTATAATTCACCCCTCCACTTT. Translation: CASGSGPSSYNSPLHF.

The V and J genes are TRBV6-5 and TRBJ1-1, with D possibly being TRBD1 (5 bases). The CDR3 length is 13 residues. Germline V gives CDR1 MNHEY, CDR2 SVGAGI. Trimming removed 11 bases from V and 2 bases from J, with 15 bases in between. The CDR3 nucleotides read TGTGCCGGGACTCAGGGTATTAACACTGAAGCTTTCTTT. Protein sequence: CAGTQGINTEAFF.

Notes on this clone: The missing conserved phenylalanine or tryptophan at the end of this CDR3 makes a read error likely. No DNA is shown, since the ends of the CDR3 on it are uncertain; the CDR3 is the one TCRdb lists. This chain links TRBV5-1 with TRBJ1-2; the table's D call, TRBD1, has no DNA check behind it. The CDR3 is 9 amino acids long, termini counted. CDR1 is SGHRS and CDR2 is YFSETQ in the germline V gene. The CDR3 sequence is CASSLGRTT.

The chain couples TRBV9 to TRBJ2-1, with 8 nucleotides matching TRBD1. J was trimmed by 4 bases and V by 3 bases; bases with no gene match: 12. The CDR3 has 17 residues. Germline V CDR1 and CDR2: SGDLS, YYNGEE. CDR3 coding DNA: TGTGCCAGCAGCGCCCTAGACAGGGGAGGAGGGTACAATGAGCAGTTCTTC. It yields the protein CASSALDRGGGYNEQFF.

This chain links TRBV21-1 with TRBJ2-4; the table's D gene call, TRBD1, was not cross checked with the DNA. TRBV21-1 represents a pseudogene. The CDR3 covers 16 residues. Here the CDR3 reads CASSKGRQLAKNIQYF. DNA for the CDR3: TGTGCCAGCAGCAAAGGAAGACAACTAGCCAAAAACATTCAGTACTTC.

The J gene is TRBJ1-3, the V gene TRBV12-5; the match to TRBD1 covers 7 bases. Trimming removed 0 bases from V and 0 bases from J; junction bases left unmatched: 14. Germline assignment: CDR1 LGHNT and CDR2 FRNRAP. The CDR3 extends over 20 amino acids. The CDR3 loop reads CASGLVLGDSTKFSGNTIYF. CDR3 DNA: TGTGCTAGTGGTTTGGTACTTGGGGACAGCACTAAATTCTCTGGAAACACCATATATTTT.

This clone was detected a few times. V and J are TRBV7-9 and TRBJ1-2; D is ambiguous. V was shortened by 5 bases and J by 3 bases, with 19 bases between the two germline ends. The CDR3 length is 16 residues. The germline CDR1 and CDR2 sequences are SEHNR and FQNEAQ (reference sequence). The CDR3 reads CASSPLLVETDYGYTF. The CDR3 coding sequence is TGTGCCAGCAGCCCCCTCCTTGTGGAGACGGACTATGGCTACACCTTC.

This chain connects TRBV20-1 to TRBJ1-2, with D perhaps matching TRBD1 (5 bases). This CDR3 is 10 amino acids long. The V and J ends lost 2 bases and 12 bases respectively, with 10 bases between them. The germline V gene has CDR1 DFQATT and CDR2 SNEGSKA (reference sequence). CDR3 amino acids: CSARSQGNTF. Written as DNA, the CDR3 is TGCAGTGCTAGATCCCAGGGAAACACCTTC.

V and J are TRBV7-9 and TRBJ1-3; D remains unclear. V was clipped by 0 bases and J by 0 bases, with 12 bases between them. Germline CDR1 SEHNR, CDR2 FQNEAQ (reference sequence). The CDR3 runs to 17 residues. CDR3 loop: CASSLANTFSSGNTIYF. The CDR3 DNA is TGTGCCAGCAGCTTAGCGAATACCTTTAGCTCTGGAAACACCATATATTTT.

The chain has TRBV28 and TRBJ1-2, with 7 bases lining up with TRBD1. V shed 10 bases and J 2 bases; nucleotides not matched to a gene: 10. Germline V gives CDR1 MDHEN, CDR2 SYDVKM. This CDR3 is 14 amino acids long. The CDR3 bases are TGTGCCACCCCCCTTCCGGGACAGAACTATGGCTACACCTTC. Translating it yields CATPLPGQNYGYTF.

The rearrangement uses TRBV9 and TRBJ2-1; D might be TRBD1 (5 bases). The CDR3 consists of 14 residues. V dropped 3 bases and J dropped 6 bases, with 13 bases sitting between them. Germline CDR1 SGDLS, CDR2 YYNGEE. CDR3: CASSESGLRNEQFF. DNA of the CDR3: TGTGCCAGCAGCGAATCAGGGTTACGCAATGAGCAGTTCTTC.

The chain combines TRBV7-9 with TRBJ2-2; 7 nucleotides agree with TRBD2. After removal of 1 base from V and 7 bases from J, the junction contained 3 bases not matched to a gene. This CDR3 comprises 14 residues. The germline CDR1 and CDR2 sequences are SEHNR and FQNEAQ (reference sequence). The CDR3 region has the DNA TGTGCCAGCAGCTTAGGAGGACTAGACGGGGAGCTGTTTTTT. It is translated as CASSLGGLDGELFF.

The chain has TRBV7-6 and TRBJ1-2, with TRBD1 matching over 9 bases. The CDR3 spans 13 residues. From germline, CDR1 is SGHVS and CDR2 FNYEAQ. V gave up 3 bases and J gave up 8 bases; unmatched junction bases: 4. The chain's CDR3 is CASSFGQGRGYTF. The CDR3 coding sequence is TGTGCCAGCAGCTTCGGACAGGGGCGAGGCTACACCTTC.

This sequence joins TRBV9 and TRBJ1-1; a weak D match, TRBD1 (5 bases). The CDR3 loop spans 15 amino acids. V was pared by 3 bases and J by 5 bases, with 17 bases between. Germline lookup yields CDR1 SGDLS and CDR2 YYNGEE. The CDR3 spells CASSALGGARTEAFF. CDR3 DNA sequence: TGTGCCAGCAGCGCTTTGGGAGGGGCGCGGACTGAAGCTTTCTTT.

The chain is built from TRBV5-1 and TRBJ1-4, with 9 nucleotides matching TRBD1. This CDR3 has 15 residues. The germline V gene has CDR1 SGHRS and CDR2 YFSETQ. The V gene end was trimmed by 4 bases and the J gene end by 8 bases; junction bases not matched to a gene: 9. CDR3 nucleotides: TGCGCCAGCAGCCTCCGGACAGGGGAAGAGGAAAAACTGTTTTTT. This codes for CASSLRTGEEEKLFF. The variable domain in full, completed from reference TRBV5-1 and TRBJ1-4, reads KAGVTQTPRYLIKTRGQQVTLSCSPISGHRSVSWYQQTPGQGLQFLFEYFSETQRNKGNFPGRFSGRQFSNSRSEMNVSTLELGDSALYLCASSLRTGEEEKLFFGSGTQLSVL.

The chain links TRBV11-2 to TRBJ2-3; 12 positions agree with TRBD1. The CDR3 covers 18 residues. Per germline, CDR1 SGHAT and CDR2 FQNNGV. The V gene end was trimmed by 5 bases and the J gene end by 3 bases; junction bases not matched to a gene: 12. CDR3 DNA: TGTGCCAGCAGCCTCTATCCCGGGACAGGGGGCGAGACAGATACGCAGTATTTT. Translated, it gives CASSLYPGTGGETDTQYF.

The chain couples TRBV18 to TRBJ2-3, with D maybe TRBD1 (7 bases). This CDR3 is 17 amino acids long. Germline CDR1 reads KGHSH; CDR2 reads LQKENI. Trimming pared 6 bases from V and 5 bases from J, leaving 24 bases between. CDR3 residues: CASSPTPVNRGGDTQYF. The CDR3 nucleotides read TGTGCCAGCTCCCCCACACCGGTAAACAGGGGAGGAGATACGCAGTATTTT.

The chain uses TRBV29-1 and TRBJ1-2; D is uncertain. Germline V lookup: CDR1 SQVTM, CDR2 ANQGSEA. With 3 bases removed from V and 2 bases from J, the gap between germline ends came to 7 bases. The CDR3 spans 12 residues. The CDR3 loop is CSVDPVNYGYTF. The CDR3, as DNA: TGCAGCGTTGATCCGGTGAACTATGGCTACACCTTC.

This clone showed up just a few times. The genes are TRBV4-3 and TRBJ2-2; D gene uncertain. Germline loops: CDR1 LGHNA, CDR2 YSLEER. V was trimmed by 0 bases and J by 6 bases, leaving 14 bases between them. The CDR3 loop spans 16 amino acids. This chain's CDR3 is CASSQDRIDVAGELFF. DNA of the CDR3: TGCGCCAGCAGCCAAGATAGAATCGATGTGGCCGGGGAGCTGTTTTTT.

The V call is TRBV10-1, the J call TRBJ1-5, with 12 bases lining up with TRBD1. Germline values: CDR1 WNHNN, CDR2 SYGVQD (reference sequence). This CDR3 region has 16 residues. Losses at the gene ends were 0 bases for V and 6 bases for J; bases not matched to a gene: 3. The DNA of the CDR3 is TGCGCCAGCAGTGAGTCGGGGGACAGGGGGCGTCAGCCCCAGCATTTT. The encoded protein is CASSESGDRGRQPQHF.

The chain is built from TRBV7-2 and TRBJ2-5; perhaps TRBD2 as D (6 bases). The CDR3 covers 15 residues. Germline V gene data show CDR1 as SGHTA and CDR2 as FQGNSA. Trimming took 0 bases from V and 4 from J, leaving 12 bases between them. The CDR3 coding sequence is TGTGCCAGCAGCTTAGCGGGGGGAAGTATAGAGACCCAGTACTTC. Translating gives CASSLAGGSIETQYF.

The rearrangement joins TRBV28 to TRBJ1-2; TRBD1 might be the D (5 bases). There are 14 residues in the CDR3. The V end was cut by 8 bases, the J end by 0 bases, with 13 bases between. In germline, CDR1 is MDHEN, CDR2 SYDVKM. The CDR3 here is CASGWTRPNYGYTF. The DNA of the CDR3 is TGTGCCAGCGGCTGGACACGACCTAACTATGGCTACACCTTC.

The chain uses TRBV7-3 and TRBJ2-7; 9 nucleotides line up with TRBD2. V lost 5 bases, J lost 5 bases, and 7 bases stayed unmatched. Germline lookup yields CDR1 SGHTA and CDR2 FQGTGA. The length of the CDR3 is 14 residues. The CDR3 bases are TGTGCCAGCAGCCCGGGACTAGCTGCCCACGAGCAGTACTTC. Amino acids: CASSPGLAAHEQYF. Using reference TRBV7-3 and TRBJ2-7 for the parts outside the CDR3, the full variable domain is GAGVSQTPSNKVTEKGKYVELRCDPISGHTALYWYRQSLGQGPEFLIYFQGTGAADDSGLPNDRFFAVRPEGSVSTLKIQRTERGDSAVYLCASSPGLAAHEQYFGPGTRLTVT.

The chain couples TRBV6-5 to TRBJ1-2; tentatively, D is TRBD1 (5 bases). The germline V and J ends were trimmed by 2 bases and 2 bases, with 9 bases remaining between them. This CDR3 has 14 amino acids. CDR1 is MNHEY and CDR2 is SVGAGI in the germline V gene. The CDR3 DNA is TGTGCCAGCAGTTACGCCACAGGAAACTATGGCTACACCTTC. The encoded protein is CASSYATGNYGYTF.

The V and J genes are TRBV5-3 and TRBJ1-4; D gene uncertain. TRBV5-3 belongs to the ORF category, with a function that is uncertain. The CDR3 has 12 residues. V dropped 4 bases and J dropped 10 bases, with 11 bases sitting between them. CDR3 sequence: CARSAWSGKLFF. CDR3 bases: TGTGCCAGAAGCGCGTGGAGCGGAAAACTGTTTTTT.